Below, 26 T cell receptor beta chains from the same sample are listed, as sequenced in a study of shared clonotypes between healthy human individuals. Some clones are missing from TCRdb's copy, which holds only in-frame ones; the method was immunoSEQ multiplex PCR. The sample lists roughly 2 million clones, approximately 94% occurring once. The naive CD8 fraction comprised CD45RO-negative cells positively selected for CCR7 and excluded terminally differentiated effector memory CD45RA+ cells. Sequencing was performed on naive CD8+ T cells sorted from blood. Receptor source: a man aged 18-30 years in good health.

CDR3 DNA sequence: TGTGCCAGTAGTCTAACTAGCATAGTTAACGGGGAGCTGTTTTTT. It specifies CASSLTSIVNGELFF. The chain links TRBV19 to TRBJ2-2; D might be TRBD2 (6 bases). In germline, CDR1 is LNHDA, CDR2 SQIVND (reference sequence). The V end lost 5 bases, the J end lost 7 bases, and 17 bases lay between the germline ends. CDR3 length: 15 amino acids. Full variable domain (missing parts from reference TRBV19 and TRBJ2-2): DGGITQSPKYLFRKEGQNVTLSCEQNLNHDAMYWYRQDPGQGLRLIYYSQIVNDFQKGDIAEGYSVSREKKESFPLTVTSAQKNPTAFYLCASSLTSIVNGELFFGEGSRLTVL.

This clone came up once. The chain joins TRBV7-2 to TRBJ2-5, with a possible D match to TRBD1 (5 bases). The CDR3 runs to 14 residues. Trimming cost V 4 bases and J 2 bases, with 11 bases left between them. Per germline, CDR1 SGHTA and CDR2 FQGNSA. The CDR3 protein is CASSSDRNQETQYF. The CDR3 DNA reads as TGTGCCAGCAGCTCAGACAGAAATCAAGAGACCCAGTACTTC.

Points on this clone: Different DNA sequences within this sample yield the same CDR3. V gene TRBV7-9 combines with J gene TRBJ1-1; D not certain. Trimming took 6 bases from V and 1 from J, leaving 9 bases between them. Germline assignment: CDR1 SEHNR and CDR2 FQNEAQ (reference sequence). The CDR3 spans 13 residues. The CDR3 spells CASSPDGNTEAFF. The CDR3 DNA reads TGTGCCAGCAGTCCCGACGGGAACACTGAAGCTTTCTTT.

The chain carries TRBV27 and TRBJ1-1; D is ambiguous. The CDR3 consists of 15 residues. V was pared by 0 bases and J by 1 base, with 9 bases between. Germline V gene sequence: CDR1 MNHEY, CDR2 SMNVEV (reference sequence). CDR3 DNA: TGTGCCAGCAGTTTATCCCCCGAGGGGAACACTGAAGCTTTCTTT. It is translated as CASSLSPEGNTEAFF.

CDR3 in amino acids: CASSLVETLNTGELFF. The CDR3 coding sequence is TGTGCCAGCAGCTTAGTCGAGACCTTAAACACCGGGGAGCTGTTTTTT. This chain links TRBV7-9 with TRBJ2-2, with D uncertain. Trimming stripped 1 base from V and 2 bases from J, with 11 bases between. Germline V gene data show CDR1 as SEHNR and CDR2 as FQNEAQ (reference sequence). The length of the CDR3 is 16 residues. Supplemented by reference TRBV7-9 and TRBJ2-2, the full variable domain reads DTGVSQNPRHKITKRGQNVTFRCDPISEHNRLYWYRQTLGQGPEFLTYFQNEAQLEKSRLLSDRFSAERPKGSFSTLEIQRTEQGDSAMYLCASSLVETLNTGELFFGEGSRLTVL.

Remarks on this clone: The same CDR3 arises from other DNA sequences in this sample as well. The CDR3 here is CASSSNEQFF. CDR3 coding DNA: TGTGCCAGCAGCTCGAATGAGCAGTTCTTC. The V and J genes are TRBV7-9 and TRBJ2-1; D remains unclear. The CDR3 extends over 10 amino acids. The ends were cut back, 4 bases at V and 7 bases at J, with 2 bases in the middle. Germline V gives CDR1 SEHNR, CDR2 FQNEAQ (reference sequence).

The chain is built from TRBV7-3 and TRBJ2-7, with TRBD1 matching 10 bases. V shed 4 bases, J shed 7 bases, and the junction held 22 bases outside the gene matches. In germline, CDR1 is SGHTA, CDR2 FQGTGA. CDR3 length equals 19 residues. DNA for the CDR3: TGTGCCAGCAGCTCGATAAATAATACCCCGACAGGGGGCTTTGGGGAGCAGTACTTC. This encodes CASSSINNTPTGGFGEQYF.

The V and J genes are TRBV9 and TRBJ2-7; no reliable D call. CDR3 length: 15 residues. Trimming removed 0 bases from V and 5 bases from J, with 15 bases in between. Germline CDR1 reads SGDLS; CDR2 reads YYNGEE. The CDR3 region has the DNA TGTGCCAGCAGCGTAGGATCAGACTCTAGAGACGAGCAGTACTTC. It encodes CASSVGSDSRDEQYF.

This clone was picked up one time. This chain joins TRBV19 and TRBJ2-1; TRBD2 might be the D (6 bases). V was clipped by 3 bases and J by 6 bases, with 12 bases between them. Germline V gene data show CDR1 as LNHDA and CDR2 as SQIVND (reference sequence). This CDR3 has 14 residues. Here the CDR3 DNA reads TGTGCCAGTAGTATTAGAGACGGGGGCAATGAGCAGTTCTTC. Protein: CASSIRDGGNEQFF.

Here the CDR3 DNA reads TGTGCCAGCAGCTTTTCAGGGAGCACAGATACGCAGTATTTT. Translated, it gives CASSFSGSTDTQYF. The chain joins TRBV11-1 to TRBJ2-3; D is possibly TRBD1 (5 bases). The germline V gene has CDR1 SGHAT and CDR2 FQDESV (reference sequence). This CDR3 has 14 amino acids. Trimming cost V 3 bases and J 0 bases, with 7 bases left between them.

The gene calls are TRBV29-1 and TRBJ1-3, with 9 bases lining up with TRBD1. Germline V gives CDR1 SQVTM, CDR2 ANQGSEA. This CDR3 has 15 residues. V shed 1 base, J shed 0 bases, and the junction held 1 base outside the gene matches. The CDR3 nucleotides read TGCAGCGTTGAAGGACAGGGGGACTCTGGAAACACCATATATTTT. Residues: CSVEGQGDSGNTIYF.

DNA for the CDR3: TGTGCCAGCAGTGGGGGGACAGGGGGATCCTACGAGCAGTACTTC. Translated: CASSGGTGGSYEQYF. The chain joins TRBV6-5 to TRBJ2-7, with 11 bases lining up with TRBD1. The CDR3 contains 15 residues. Per the germline V gene, CDR1 is MNHEY and CDR2 is SVGAGI. The trim removed 5 bases at V and 1 base at J, leaving 4 bases unmatched.

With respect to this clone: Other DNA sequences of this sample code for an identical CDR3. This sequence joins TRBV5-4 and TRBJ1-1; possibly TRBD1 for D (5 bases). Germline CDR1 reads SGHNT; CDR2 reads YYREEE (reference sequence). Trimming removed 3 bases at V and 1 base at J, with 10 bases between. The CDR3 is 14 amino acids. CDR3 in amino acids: CASSWGQGNTEAFF. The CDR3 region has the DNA TGTGCCAGCAGCTGGGGCCAGGGGAACACTGAAGCTTTCTTT.

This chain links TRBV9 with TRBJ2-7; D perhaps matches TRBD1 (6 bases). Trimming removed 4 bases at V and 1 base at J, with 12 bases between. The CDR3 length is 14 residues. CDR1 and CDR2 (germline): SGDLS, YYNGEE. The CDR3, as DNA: TGTGCCAGCAGCCTCCGGGACATTTCCTACGAGCAGTACTTC. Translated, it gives CASSLRDISYEQYF.

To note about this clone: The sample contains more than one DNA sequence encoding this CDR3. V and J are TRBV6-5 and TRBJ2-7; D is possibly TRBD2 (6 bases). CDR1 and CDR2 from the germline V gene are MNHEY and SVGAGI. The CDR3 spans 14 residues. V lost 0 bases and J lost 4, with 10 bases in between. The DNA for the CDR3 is TGTGCCAGCAGTTACTCGGGAGGCAGTTACGAGCAGTACTTC. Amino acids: CASSYSGGSYEQYF.

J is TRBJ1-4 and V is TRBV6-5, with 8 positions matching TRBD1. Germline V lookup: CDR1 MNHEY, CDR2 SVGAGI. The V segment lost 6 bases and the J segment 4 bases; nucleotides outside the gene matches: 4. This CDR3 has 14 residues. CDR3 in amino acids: CASRGTGFNEKLFF. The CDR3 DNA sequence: TGTGCCAGCAGGGGGACAGGTTTTAATGAAAAACTGTTTTTT.

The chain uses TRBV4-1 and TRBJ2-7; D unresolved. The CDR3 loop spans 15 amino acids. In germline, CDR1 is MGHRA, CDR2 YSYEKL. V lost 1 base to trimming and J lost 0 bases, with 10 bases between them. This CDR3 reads CASSQGPLTSYEQYF. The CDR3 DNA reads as TGCGCCAGCAGCCAAGGCCCTCTGACCTCCTACGAGCAGTACTTC.

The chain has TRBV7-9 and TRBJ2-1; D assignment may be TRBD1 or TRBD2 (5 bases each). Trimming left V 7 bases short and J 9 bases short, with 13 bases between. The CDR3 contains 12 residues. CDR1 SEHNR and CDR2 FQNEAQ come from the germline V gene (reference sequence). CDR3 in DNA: TGTGCCAGCATCGGGACGCCGGTTGAGCAGTTCTTC. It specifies CASIGTPVEQFF.

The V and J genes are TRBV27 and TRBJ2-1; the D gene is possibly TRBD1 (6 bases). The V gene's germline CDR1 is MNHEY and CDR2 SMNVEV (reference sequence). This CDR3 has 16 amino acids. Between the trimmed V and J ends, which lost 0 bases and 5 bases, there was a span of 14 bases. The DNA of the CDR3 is TGTGCCAGCAGTTTATCTTTCGGGACACTCGACAATGAGCAGTTCTTC. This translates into CASSLSFGTLDNEQFF.

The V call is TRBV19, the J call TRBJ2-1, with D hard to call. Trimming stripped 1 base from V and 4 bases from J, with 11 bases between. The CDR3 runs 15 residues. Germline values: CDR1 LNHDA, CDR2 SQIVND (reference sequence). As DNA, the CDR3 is TGTGCCAGTAGTATAGGGGGATTTGGTTACAATGAGCAGTTCTTC. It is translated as CASSIGGFGYNEQFF.

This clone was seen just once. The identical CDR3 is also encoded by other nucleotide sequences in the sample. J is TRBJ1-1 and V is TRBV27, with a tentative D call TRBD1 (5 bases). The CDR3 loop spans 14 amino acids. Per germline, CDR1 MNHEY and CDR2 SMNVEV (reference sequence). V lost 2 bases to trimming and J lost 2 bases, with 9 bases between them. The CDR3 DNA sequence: TGTGCCAGCAGTTTACCGGGGGTAAACACTGAAGCTTTCTTT. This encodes CASSLPGVNTEAFF.

The CDR3 DNA sequence: TGTGCCAGCAGTTACTCCCTGGAAGGACAGGAGCGGAAACTGTTTTTT. Protein product: CASSYSLEGQERKLFF. J is TRBJ1-4 and V is TRBV6-5, with 7 bases matching TRBD1. The germline CDR1 and CDR2 sequences are MNHEY and SVGAGI. J gave up 11 bases and V 0 bases, and 12 bases lay outside the gene matches. The CDR3 covers 16 residues.

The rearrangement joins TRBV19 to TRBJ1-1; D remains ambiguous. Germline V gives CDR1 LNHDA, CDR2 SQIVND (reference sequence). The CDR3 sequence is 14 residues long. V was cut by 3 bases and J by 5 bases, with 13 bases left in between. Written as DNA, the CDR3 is TGTGCCAGTAGTATCTCGGTGGAGAGTACTGAAGCTTTCTTT. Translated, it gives CASSISVESTEAFF.

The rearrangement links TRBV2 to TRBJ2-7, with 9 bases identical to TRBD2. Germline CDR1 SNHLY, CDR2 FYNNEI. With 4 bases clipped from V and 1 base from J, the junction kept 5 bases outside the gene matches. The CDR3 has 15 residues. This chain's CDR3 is CASSVSSGMSYEQYF. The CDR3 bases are TGTGCCAGCAGTGTTTCTAGCGGGATGTCCTACGAGCAGTACTTC.

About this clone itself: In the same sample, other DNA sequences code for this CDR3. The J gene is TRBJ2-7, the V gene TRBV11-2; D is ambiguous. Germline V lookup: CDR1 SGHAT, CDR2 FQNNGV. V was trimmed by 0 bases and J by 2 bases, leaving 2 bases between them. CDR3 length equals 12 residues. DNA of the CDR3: TGTGCCAGCAGCTTAGACGCCTACGAGCAGTACTTC. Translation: CASSLDAYEQYF.

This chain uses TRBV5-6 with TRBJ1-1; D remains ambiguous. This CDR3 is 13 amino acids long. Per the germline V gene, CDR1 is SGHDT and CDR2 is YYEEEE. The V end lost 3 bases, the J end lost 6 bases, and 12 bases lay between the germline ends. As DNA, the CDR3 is TGTGCCAGCAGCTCGGGTTTTGTCTCTGAAGCTTTCTTT. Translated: CASSSGFVSEAFF.